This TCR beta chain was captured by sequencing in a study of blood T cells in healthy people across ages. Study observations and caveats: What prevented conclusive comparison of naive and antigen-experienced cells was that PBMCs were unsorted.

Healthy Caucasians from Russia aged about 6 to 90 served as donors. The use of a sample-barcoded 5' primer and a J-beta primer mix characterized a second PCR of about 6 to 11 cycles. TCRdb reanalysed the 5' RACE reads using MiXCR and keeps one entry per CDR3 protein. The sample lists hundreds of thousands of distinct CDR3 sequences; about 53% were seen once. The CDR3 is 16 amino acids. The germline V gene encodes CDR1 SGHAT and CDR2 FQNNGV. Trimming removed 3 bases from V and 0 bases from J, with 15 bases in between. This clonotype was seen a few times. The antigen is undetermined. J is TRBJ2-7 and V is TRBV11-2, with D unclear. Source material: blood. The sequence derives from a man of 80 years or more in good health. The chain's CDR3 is CASSFSSVGSSYEQYF. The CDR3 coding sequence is TGTGCCAGCAGCTTCAGTTCGGTGGGAAGCTCCTACGAGCAGTACTTC.